The source of this T cell receptor beta chain is a study of shared clonotypes between healthy human individuals. In regard to this clone: Its antigen is unknown.

Study findings and constraints: Donors were few, which limited the genetic and exposure-history diversity represented. Generation probabilities were higher for clonotypes shared across all four sorted-subset donors than for unshared ones.

Original methodology: Junction-only sequences without quality scores were provided by ImmunoSEQ, so filtering was different. TCRdb's copy holds only in-frame clones and misses some; the assay was immunoSEQ multiplex PCR. V and J calls and clone size are those listed in that table; D and trimming were worked out from the DNA. The sample has over a million clones, more than 95% seen once. Sequencing used naive CD4+ T cells sorted from blood. Subset reported: CD45RA+ positively selected. This clonotype originated in a man aged 25-40 years in good health.

This chain's CDR3 is CASKEWGTPRGYRTNEKLFF. The CDR3 nucleotides read TGTGCCAGCAAAGAATGGGGCACCCCTCGGGGCTACCGAACTAATGAAAAACTGTTTTTT. The genes are TRBV27 and TRBJ1-4, with D possibly being TRBD1 (5 bases). This CDR3 region has 20 residues. Looked up from germline, CDR1 is MNHEY and CDR2 is SMNVEV (reference sequence). V shed 7 bases and J shed 1 base, with 28 bases lying between them.